This T cell receptor beta chain came from a study of cytomegalovirus exposure and HLA in healthy donors. Study-wide results and limits: As a later analysis revealed, most CMV-associated TCR beta chains appeared HLA-restricted.

The germline CDR1 and CDR2 sequences are SNHLY and FYNNEI. V lost 8 bases to trimming and J lost 5 bases, with 15 bases between them. This CDR3 has 13 residues. This clone turned up a few times. Its target is not known. PCR used 60 Vbeta primers and 13 Jbeta primers. TCRdb's table, derived via immunoSEQ multiplex PCR, lists solely in-frame clones and lacks some. The repertoire holds about 130,000 clones, with around 73% as singletons. The V call is TRBV2, the J call TRBJ2-5; tentative D call: TRBD1 (6 bases). Sequenced: PBMCs. The sequence derives from a female donor in good health and CMV-seronegative. The CDR3: CASVTGSGETQYF. Here the CDR3 DNA reads TGTGCCAGCGTCACAGGGTCGGGGGAGACCCAGTACTTC.